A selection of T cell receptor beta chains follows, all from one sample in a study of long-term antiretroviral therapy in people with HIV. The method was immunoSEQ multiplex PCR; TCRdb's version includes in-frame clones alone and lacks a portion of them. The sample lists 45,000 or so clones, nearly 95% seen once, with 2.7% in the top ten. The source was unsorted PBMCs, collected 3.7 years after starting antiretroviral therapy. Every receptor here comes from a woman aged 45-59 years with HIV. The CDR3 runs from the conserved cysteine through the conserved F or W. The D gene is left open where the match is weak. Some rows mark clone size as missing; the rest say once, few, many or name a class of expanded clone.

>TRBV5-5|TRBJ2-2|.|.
TGTGCCAGCAGCTTGGAAGGGTCCGGGGAGCTGTTTTTT
CASSLEGSGELFF
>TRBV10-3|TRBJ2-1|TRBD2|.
TGTGCCGTCAAAGCACTAGCGGGGGGGTACAATGAGCAGTTCTTC
CAVKALAGGYNEQFF
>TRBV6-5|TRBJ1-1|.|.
TGTGCCAGCATTACTCAGACCCGGGGGAACACTGAAGCTTTCTTT
CASITQTRGNTEAFF
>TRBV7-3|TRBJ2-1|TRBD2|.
TGTGCCAGCAGCTTAGCTAGCGGGAATGAGCAGTTCTTC
CASSLASGNEQFF
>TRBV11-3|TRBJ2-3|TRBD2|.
TGTGCCAGCAGCTCCGGGACTAGGGGGGCCACAGATACGCAGTATTTT
CASSSGTRGATDTQYF
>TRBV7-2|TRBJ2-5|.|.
TGTGCCAGCAGCTCCGAAAGGGCTAGTCAAGAGACCCAGTACTTC
CASSSERASQETQYF
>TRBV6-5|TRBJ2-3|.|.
TGTGCCAGCAGTTACTCAATGACTTCCTCGCTGGATACGCAGTATTTT
CASSYSMTSSLDTQYF
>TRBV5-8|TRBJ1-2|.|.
TGTGCCAGCAGCTTGGTTCAGAGTCTTGGAGGCTACACCTTC
CASSLVQSLGGYTF
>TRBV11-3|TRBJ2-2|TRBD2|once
TGTGCCAGCAGCCCATCAAGCGGGGGGATAACCGGGGAGCTGTTTTTT
CASSPSSGGITGELFF
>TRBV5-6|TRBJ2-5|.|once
TGTGCCAGCAGCTTGTTAGACTGGAATCTGCAAGAGACCCAGTACTTC
CASSLLDWNLQETQYF
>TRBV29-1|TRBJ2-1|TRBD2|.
TGCAGCGTTGAAGACCCGGGACTAGCGGGGGGGCGTCTCTACAATGAGCAGTTCTTC
CSVEDPGLAGGRLYNEQFF
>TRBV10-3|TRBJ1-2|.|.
TGTGCCATCAGTGGGATTTCCGGGTCCCGGGAGAATGGCTACACCTTC
CAISGISGSRENGYTF
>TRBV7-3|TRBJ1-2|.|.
TGTGCCAGCAGCCCTGACAGGAACTATGGCTACACCTTC
CASSPDRNYGYTF
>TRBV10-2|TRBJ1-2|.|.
TGCGCCAGCAGTGGGGGGGCCCTAGGAAACTATGGCTACACCTTC
CASSGGALGNYGYTF
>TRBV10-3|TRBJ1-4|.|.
TGTGCCATCAGTGAGTCGATGAGTGAAAAACTGTTTTTT
CAISESMSEKLFF
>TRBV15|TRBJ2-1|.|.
TGTGCCACCAGCAGAGAGAGGGAGAGAACCTACAATGAGCAGTTCTTC
CATSRERERTYNEQFF
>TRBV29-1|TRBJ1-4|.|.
TGCAGCGTTGATTGTGGGGGGAGGCAGGGGCTTATAGCTAATGAAAAACTGTTTTTT
CSVDCGGRQGLIANEKLFF
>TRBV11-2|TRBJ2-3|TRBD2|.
TGTGCCAGCAGCCTCGGGGGGGCGAGCACAGATACGCAGTATTTT
CASSLGGASTDTQYF
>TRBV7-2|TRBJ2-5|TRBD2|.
TGTGCCAGCAGCTTATGGGGGACTAGCAGCTCAGGGACCCAGTACTTC
CASSLWGTSSSGTQYF
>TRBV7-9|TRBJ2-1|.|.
TGTGCCAGCAGCTGGTGGCGGGGATCCTACAATGAGCAGTTCTTC
CASSWWRGSYNEQFF
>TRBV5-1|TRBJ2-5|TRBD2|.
TGCGCCAGCAGCTTGGGCAACTTTGGCGGGGGAGCCCTAGGAGAGACCCAGTACTTC
CASSLGNFGGGALGETQYF
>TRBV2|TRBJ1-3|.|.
TGTGCCAGCAGTCCGGTATCAGGTTACTCTGGAAACACCATATATTTT
CASSPVSGYSGNTIYF
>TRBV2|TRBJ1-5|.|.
TGTGCCAGCAGTGAACAGGCAATTAGCAATCAGCCCCAGCATTTT
CASSEQAISNQPQHF
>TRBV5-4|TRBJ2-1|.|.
TGTGCCAGCAGCGATTCGGGGGGCCGCCGGCACAATGAGCAGTTCTTC
CASSDSGGRRHNEQFF
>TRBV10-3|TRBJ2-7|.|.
TGTGCCAGCGGGGACAGAGTCGAGCAGTACTTC
CASGDRVEQYF
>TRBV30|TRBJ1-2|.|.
TGTGCCTCTCAGACCTTAGGAGGTGGACTATGGGGCTACACCTTC
CASQTLGGGLWGYTF
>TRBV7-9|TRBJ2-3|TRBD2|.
TGTGCCAGCAGTAGCGGGGGGGCCGGTACAGATACGCAGTATTTT
CASSSGGAGTDTQYF
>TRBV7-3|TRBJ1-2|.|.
TGTGCCAGCAGCTTATTGGGGAAGAAAGGCTACACCTTC
CASSLLGKKGYTF
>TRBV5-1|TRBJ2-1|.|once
TGCGCCAGCAGCCCCACGCACCAGGGCAATGAGCAGTTCTTC
CASSPTHQGNEQFF
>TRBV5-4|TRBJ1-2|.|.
TGTGCCAGCAGCATACAGGGTCCTAACTATGGCTACACCTTC
CASSIQGPNYGYTF
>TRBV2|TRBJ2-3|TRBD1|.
TGTGCCAGCAGGCGGGACAGGGATGGTGGAGATACGCAGTATTTT
CASRRDRDGGDTQYF
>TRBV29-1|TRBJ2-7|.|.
TGCAGCGTTGAAGATCGGGGTAGCGAAGAGCAGTACTTC
CSVEDRGSEEQYF
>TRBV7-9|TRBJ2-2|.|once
TGTGCCAGCAGCCCATCGAGGGGCGGGGAGCTGTTTTTT
CASSPSRGGELFF
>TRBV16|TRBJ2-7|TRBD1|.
TGTGCCAGCAGCCAATCAATTATCAGGGGGCACTACGAGCAGTACTTC
CASSQSIIRGHYEQYF
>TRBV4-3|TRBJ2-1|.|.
TGCGCCAGCGGGCCGTTAGGGGCCGGTGAGCAGTTCTTC
CASGPLGAGEQFF
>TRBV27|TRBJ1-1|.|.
TGTGCCAGCAACGCCGGGCACACTGAAGCTTTCTTT
CASNAGHTEAFF
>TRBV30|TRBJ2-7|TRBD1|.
TGTGCCCCCAAGCCGGGACAGGGGTTCACTATCTCCTACGAGCAGTACTTC
CAPKPGQGFTISYEQYF
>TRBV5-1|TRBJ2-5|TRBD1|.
TGCGCCAGCAGCCGAAGTTCCACAGGGGATATAGGAGAGACCCAGTACTTC
CASSRSSTGDIGETQYF
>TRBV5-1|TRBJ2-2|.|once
TGCGCCAGCGGCTTTGGAACCGCACTCCCCACCGGGGAGCTGTTTTTT
CASGFGTALPTGELFF
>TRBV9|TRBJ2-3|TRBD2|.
TGTGCCAGCAGCGCCACTAGCGGGGGACGCACAGATACGCAGTATTTT
CASSATSGGRTDTQYF
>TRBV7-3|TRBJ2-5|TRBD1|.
TGTGCCAGCAGCTCGGACAGGGGAACGAGAGAGACCCAGTACTTC
CASSSDRGTRETQYF